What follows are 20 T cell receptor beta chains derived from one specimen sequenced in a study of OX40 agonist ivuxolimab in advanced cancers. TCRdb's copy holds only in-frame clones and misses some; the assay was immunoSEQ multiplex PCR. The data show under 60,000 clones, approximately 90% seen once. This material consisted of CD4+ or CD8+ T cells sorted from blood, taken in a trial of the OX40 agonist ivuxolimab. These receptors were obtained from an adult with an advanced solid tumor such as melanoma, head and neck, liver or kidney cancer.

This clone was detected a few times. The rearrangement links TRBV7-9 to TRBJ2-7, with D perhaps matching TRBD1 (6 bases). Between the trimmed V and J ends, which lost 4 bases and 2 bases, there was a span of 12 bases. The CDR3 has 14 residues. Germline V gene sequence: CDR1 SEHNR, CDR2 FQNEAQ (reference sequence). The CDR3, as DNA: TGTGCCAGCAGCTACAGGGACCCCACCTACGAGCAGTACTTC. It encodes CASSYRDPTYEQYF.

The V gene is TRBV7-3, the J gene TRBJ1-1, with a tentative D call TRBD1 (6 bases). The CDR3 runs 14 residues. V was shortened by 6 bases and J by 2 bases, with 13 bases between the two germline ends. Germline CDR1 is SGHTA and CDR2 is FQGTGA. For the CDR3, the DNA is TGTGCCAGCAGGTCCGGACAGCTCAACACTGAAGCTTTCTTT. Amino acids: CASRSGQLNTEAFF. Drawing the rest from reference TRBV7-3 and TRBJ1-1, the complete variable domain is GAGVSQTPSNKVTEKGKYVELRCDPISGHTALYWYRQSLGQGPEFLIYFQGTGAADDSGLPNDRFFAVRPEGSVSTLKIQRTERGDSAVYLCASRSGQLNTEAFFGQGTRLTVV.

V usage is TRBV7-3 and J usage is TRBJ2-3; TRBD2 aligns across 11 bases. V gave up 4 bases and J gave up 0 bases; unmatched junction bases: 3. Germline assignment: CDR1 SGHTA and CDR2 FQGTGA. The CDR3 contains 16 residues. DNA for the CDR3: TGTGCCAGCAGCTCAATAGCGGGAGGGAGCACAGATACGCAGTATTTT. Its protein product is CASSSIAGGSTDTQYF.

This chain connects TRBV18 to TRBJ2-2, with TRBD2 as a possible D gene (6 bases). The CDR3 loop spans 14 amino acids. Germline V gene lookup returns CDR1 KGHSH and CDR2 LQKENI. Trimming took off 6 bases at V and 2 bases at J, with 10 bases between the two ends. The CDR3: CASSRDRNTGELFF. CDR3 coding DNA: TGTGCCAGCTCGCGGGACCGAAACACCGGGGAGCTGTTTTTT. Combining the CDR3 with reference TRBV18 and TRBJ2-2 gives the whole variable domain NAGVMQNPRHLVRRRGQEARLRCSPMKGHSHVYWYRQLPEEGLKFMVYLQKENIIDESGMPKERFSAEFPKEGPSILRIQQVVRGDSAAYFCASSRDRNTGELFFGEGSRLTVL.

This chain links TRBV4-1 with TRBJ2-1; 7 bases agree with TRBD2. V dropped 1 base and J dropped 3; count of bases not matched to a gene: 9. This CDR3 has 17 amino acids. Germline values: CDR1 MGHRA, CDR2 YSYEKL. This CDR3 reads CASSQAWLRGIYNEQFF. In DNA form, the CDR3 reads TGCGCCAGCAGCCAAGCGTGGCTGCGGGGGATCTACAATGAGCAGTTCTTC.

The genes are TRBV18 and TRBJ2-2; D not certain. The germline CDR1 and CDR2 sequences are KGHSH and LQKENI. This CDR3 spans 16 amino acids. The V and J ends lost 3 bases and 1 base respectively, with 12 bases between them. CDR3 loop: CASSPWLGRNTGELFF. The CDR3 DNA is TGTGCCAGCTCACCGTGGTTGGGCCGGAACACCGGGGAGCTGTTTTTT.

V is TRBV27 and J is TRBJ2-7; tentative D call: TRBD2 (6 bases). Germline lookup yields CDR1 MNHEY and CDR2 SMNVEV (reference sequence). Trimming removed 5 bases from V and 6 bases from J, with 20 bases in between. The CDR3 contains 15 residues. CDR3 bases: TGTGCCAGCAGTCCCCGTCGTGGTAGCGGAAGCGAGCAGTACTTC. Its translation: CASSPRRGSGSEQYF.

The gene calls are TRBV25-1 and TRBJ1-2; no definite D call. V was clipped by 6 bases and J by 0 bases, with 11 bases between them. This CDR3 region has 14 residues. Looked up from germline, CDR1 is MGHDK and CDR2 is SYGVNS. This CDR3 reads CASSAGVTNYGYTF. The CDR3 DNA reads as TGTGCCAGCAGCGCCGGGGTAACTAACTATGGCTACACCTTC.

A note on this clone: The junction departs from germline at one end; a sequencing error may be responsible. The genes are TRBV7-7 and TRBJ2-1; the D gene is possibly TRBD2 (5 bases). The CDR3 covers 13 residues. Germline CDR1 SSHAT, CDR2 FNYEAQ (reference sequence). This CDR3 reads CASSLAPAAMQFF. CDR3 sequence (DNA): TGTGCTAGCAGCTTAGCTCCAGCGGCGATGCAGTTCTTC.

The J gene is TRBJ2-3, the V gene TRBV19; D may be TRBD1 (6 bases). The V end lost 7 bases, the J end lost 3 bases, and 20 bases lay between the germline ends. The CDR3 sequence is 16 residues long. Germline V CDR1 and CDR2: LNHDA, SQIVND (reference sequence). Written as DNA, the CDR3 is TGTGCCAGTAAGTCGGCAATAGGGGGATTGACAGATACGCAGTATTTT. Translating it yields CASKSAIGGLTDTQYF. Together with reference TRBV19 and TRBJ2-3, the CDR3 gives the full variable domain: DGGITQSPKYLFRKEGQNVTLSCEQNLNHDAMYWYRQDPGQGLRLIYYSQIVNDFQKGDIAEGYSVSREKKESFPLTVTSAQKNPTAFYLCASKSAIGGLTDTQYFGPGTRLTVL.

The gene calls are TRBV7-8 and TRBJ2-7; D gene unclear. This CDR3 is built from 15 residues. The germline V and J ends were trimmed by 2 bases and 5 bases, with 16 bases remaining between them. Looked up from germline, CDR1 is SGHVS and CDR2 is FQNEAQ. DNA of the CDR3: TGTGCCAGCAGCTTAATGACAACGGGTAGGAACGAGCAGTACTTC. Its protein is CASSLMTTGRNEQYF.

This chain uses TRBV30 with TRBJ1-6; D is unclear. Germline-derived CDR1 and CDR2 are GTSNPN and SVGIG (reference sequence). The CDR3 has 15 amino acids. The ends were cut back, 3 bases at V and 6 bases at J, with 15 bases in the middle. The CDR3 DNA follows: TGTGCCTGGAGCCGCCAGGACTCCCTTAATTCACCCCTCCACTTT. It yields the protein CAWSRQDSLNSPLHF.

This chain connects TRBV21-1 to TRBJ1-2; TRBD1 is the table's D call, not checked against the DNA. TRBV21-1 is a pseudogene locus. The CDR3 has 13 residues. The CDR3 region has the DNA TGTGCCATCTCGACAGGAGCTAACTATGGCTACACCTTC. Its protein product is CAISTGANYGYTF.

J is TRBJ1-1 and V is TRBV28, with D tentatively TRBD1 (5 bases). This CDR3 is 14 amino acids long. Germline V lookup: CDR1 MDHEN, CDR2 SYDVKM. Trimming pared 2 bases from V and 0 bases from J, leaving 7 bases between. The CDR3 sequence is CASSLVRVNTEAFF. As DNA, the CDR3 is TGTGCCAGCAGTTTAGTCAGGGTGAACACTGAAGCTTTCTTT.

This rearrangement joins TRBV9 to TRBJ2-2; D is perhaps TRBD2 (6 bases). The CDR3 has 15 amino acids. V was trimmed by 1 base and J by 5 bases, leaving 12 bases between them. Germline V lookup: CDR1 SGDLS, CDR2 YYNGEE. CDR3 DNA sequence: TGTGCCAGCAGCGTATCCGGGAGTAGTACCGGGGAGCTGTTTTTT. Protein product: CASSVSGSSTGELFF.

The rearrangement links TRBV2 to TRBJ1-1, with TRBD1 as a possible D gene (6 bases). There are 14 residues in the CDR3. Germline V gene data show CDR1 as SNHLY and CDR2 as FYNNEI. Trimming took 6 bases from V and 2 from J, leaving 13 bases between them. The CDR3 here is CASSLGGANTEAFF. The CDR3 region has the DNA TGTGCCAGCAGCCTCGGGGGGGCTAACACTGAAGCTTTCTTT.

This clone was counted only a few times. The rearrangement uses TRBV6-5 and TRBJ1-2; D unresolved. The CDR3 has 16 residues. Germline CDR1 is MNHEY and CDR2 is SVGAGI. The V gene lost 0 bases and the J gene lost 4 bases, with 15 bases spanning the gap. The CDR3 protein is CASSYSSVQRGYGYTF. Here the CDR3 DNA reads TGTGCCAGCAGTTACTCGTCAGTTCAGCGCGGCTATGGCTACACCTTC.

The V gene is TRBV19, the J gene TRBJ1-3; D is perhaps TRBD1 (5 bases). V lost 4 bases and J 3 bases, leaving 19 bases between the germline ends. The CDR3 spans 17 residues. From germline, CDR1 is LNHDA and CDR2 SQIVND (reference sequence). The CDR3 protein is CASSRPGKGLGGNTIYF. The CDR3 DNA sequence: TGTGCCAGTAGTAGACCAGGGAAGGGGCTTGGTGGAAACACCATATATTTT.

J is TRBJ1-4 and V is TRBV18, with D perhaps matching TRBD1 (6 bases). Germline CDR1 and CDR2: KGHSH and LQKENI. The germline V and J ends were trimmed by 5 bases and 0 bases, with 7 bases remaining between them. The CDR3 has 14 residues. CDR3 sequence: CASSRTATNEKLFF. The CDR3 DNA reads TGTGCCAGCTCAAGGACAGCAACTAATGAAAAACTGTTTTTT.

The CDR3 protein is CASSLGGFTDTQYF. Written as DNA, the CDR3 is TGTGCCAGCTCACTCGGAGGGTTCACAGATACGCAGTATTTT. The genes are TRBV18 and TRBJ2-3, with D maybe TRBD2 (6 bases). Germline lookup yields CDR1 KGHSH and CDR2 LQKENI. There are 14 residues in the CDR3. Deletions cut 4 bases from V and 2 bases from J, with 10 bases between.